The following is a T cell receptor (beta chain) sequence with its context. Its antigen is as yet unknown. Germline CDR1 reads DFQATT; CDR2 reads SNEGSKA (reference sequence). This CDR3 has 14 amino acids. Germline trimming cut 6 bases from V and 4 bases from J; bases unmatched to any gene: 11. Combining a sample-barcoded 5' primer with a J-beta primer mix, a second PCR ran for roughly 7 to 11 cycles. Each cDNA molecule carried a tag from a template-switch adaptor that contained 12 random nucleotides. Using its own MiXCR run on the 5' RACE reads, TCRdb lists one record per CDR3 protein. The sample lists 550,000 to 800,000 distinct CDR3 sequences; about 34% were seen once. They isolated at least 7 million PBMCs from each sample. This record comes from a study of blood T cells in healthy people across ages. Study findings and constraints: Observed TCR beta diversity per million T cells went down as age went up. This fall followed a roughly linear course with age.

This TCR derives from a woman over 75 in good health. This chain joins TRBV20-1 and TRBJ1-2; TRBD1 aligns across 7 bases. Sequencing used blood. The CDR3 here is CSAIPLRGGYGYTF. The CDR3 coding sequence is TGCAGTGCAATTCCCCTCAGGGGGGGCTATGGCTACACCTTC.